One and the same sample provided the 27 T cell receptor beta chains below, sequenced in a study of T cell changes during pregnancy in multiple sclerosis (dated by TCRdb to the late 2010s). Library prep was done by the immunoSEQ multiplex PCR assay. In TCRdb, the immuneACCESS table is reduced to in-frame sequences with V and J assigned. These tables do not hold every clone; where another copy was compared, an unresolved V gene accounts for under half, and the others remain unexplained. The sample profile shows 50,000 to 60,000 clones; approximately 91% of them were found once. The ten largest clones capture 1.8% of the sample. Sample: peripheral blood, taken after pregnancy. These receptors all come from a female donor with multiple sclerosis, enrolled in a pregnancy study.

This clone was observed a single time. V gene TRBV9 combines with J gene TRBJ1-1; 7 bases match TRBD1. Germline assignment: CDR1 SGDLS and CDR2 YYNGEE. CDR3 length equals 16 residues. Losses at the gene ends were 4 bases for V and 1 base for J; bases not matched to a gene: 10. CDR3 residues: CASSIATGTANTEAFF. CDR3 in DNA: TGTGCCAGCAGCATAGCCACGGGGACAGCGAACACTGAAGCTTTCTTT.

The chain joins TRBV2 to TRBJ1-1; D unresolved. This CDR3 has 14 amino acids. Trimming left V 5 bases short and J 3 bases short, with 13 bases between. In germline, CDR1 is SNHLY, CDR2 FYNNEI. CDR3 sequence reads: CASSLVFSDTEAFF. In nucleotides, the CDR3 is TGTGCCAGCAGTCTAGTTTTCTCAGACACTGAAGCTTTCTTT.

The rearrangement links TRBV4-2 to TRBJ2-3, with TRBD2 identical over 12 bases. Looked up from germline, CDR1 is LGHNA and CDR2 is YNFKEQ. The V and J ends lost 4 bases and 0 bases, in that order; junction bases with no gene match: 8. The length of the CDR3 is 18 residues. For the CDR3, the DNA is TGTGCCAGCAGCCTCTCTAGCGGGGGGGGGTCTAGCACAGATACGCAGTATTTT. Translated, it gives CASSLSSGGGSSTDTQYF.

The CDR3 reads CASSQGLAGGPTDTQYF. The DNA for the CDR3 is TGTGCCAGCAGCCAGGGACTAGCGGGGGGGCCTACAGATACGCAGTATTTT. V gene TRBV5-4 combines with J gene TRBJ2-3, with TRBD2 identical over 16 bases. This CDR3 spans 17 amino acids. V lost 4 bases to trimming and J lost 3 bases; unmatched junction nucleotides: 5. Germline V gene lookup returns CDR1 SGHNT and CDR2 YYREEE (reference sequence). Looking up the rest from reference TRBV5-4 and TRBJ2-3 gives the full variable domain: ETGVTQSPTHLIKTRGQQVTLRCSSQSGHNTVSWYQQALGQGPQFIFQYYREEENGRGNFPPRFSGLQFPNYSSELNVNALELDDSALYLCASSQGLAGGPTDTQYFGPGTRLTVL.

Only a few counts were recorded for this clone. V gene TRBV11-1 combines with J gene TRBJ2-1; D is unresolved. Germline-derived CDR1 and CDR2 are SGHAT and FQDESV (reference sequence). Trimming took 4 bases from V and 6 from J, leaving 4 bases between them. The CDR3 is 11 amino acids. This CDR3 is CASSYSNEQFF. The CDR3 DNA follows: TGTGCCAGCAGCTACAGCAATGAGCAGTTCTTC.

The rearrangement links TRBV5-6 to TRBJ1-4; D not resolved. V lost 7 bases, J lost 0 bases, and 13 bases lay in between. The length of the CDR3 is 15 residues. Germline CDR1 reads SGHDT; CDR2 reads YYEEEE. CDR3 sequence reads: CASLELGATNEKLFF. The DNA for the CDR3 is TGTGCCAGCTTGGAGTTGGGAGCAACTAATGAAAAACTGTTTTTT.

The chain carries TRBV30 and TRBJ1-3; the D is unclear. The germline V gene has CDR1 GTSNPN and CDR2 SVGIG (reference sequence). Trimming removed 3 bases at V and 0 bases at J, with 9 bases between. The CDR3 runs 14 residues. The CDR3 spells CAWRAAGSGNTIYF. DNA for the CDR3: TGTGCCTGGAGGGCCGCAGGCTCTGGAAACACCATATATTTT.

This chain connects TRBV9 to TRBJ2-2, with D tentatively TRBD2 (6 bases). There are 14 residues in the CDR3. V gave up 2 bases and J gave up 6 bases, with 11 bases separating them. Germline values: CDR1 SGDLS, CDR2 YYNGEE. CDR3 sequence (DNA): TGTGCCAGCAGCGTCAATGGGGGGTCCGGGGAGCTGTTTTTT. Translated, it gives CASSVNGGSGELFF.

The chain uses TRBV4-3 and TRBJ1-2; no definite D call. CDR3 length: 14 amino acids. The V gene lost 0 bases and the J gene lost 5 bases, with 10 bases spanning the gap. CDR1 and CDR2 (germline): LGHNA, YSLEER. CDR3 amino acids: CASSQDSRAYGYTF. CDR3 nucleotides: TGCGCCAGCAGCCAAGATTCCAGAGCGTATGGCTACACCTTC.

The genes are TRBV27 and TRBJ1-4; the D gene is possibly TRBD1 (6 bases). This CDR3 has 15 amino acids. Germline CDR1 and CDR2: MNHEY and SMNVEV (reference sequence). Trimming removed 3 bases at V and 7 bases at J, with 15 bases between. CDR3 in amino acids: CASSFGRGAVEKLFF. DNA of the CDR3: TGTGCCAGCAGTTTTGGGAGGGGGGCCGTTGAAAAACTGTTTTTT.

The V and J genes are TRBV19 and TRBJ2-2, with a tentative D call TRBD1 (6 bases). The germline V gene encodes CDR1 LNHDA and CDR2 SQIVND (reference sequence). V dropped 7 bases and J dropped 1 base, with 10 bases sitting between them. CDR3 size: 14 residues. In DNA form, the CDR3 reads TGTGCCAGTACCCCACAGGGGAACACCGGGGAGCTGTTTTTT. This sequence encodes CASTPQGNTGELFF.

V usage is TRBV15 and J usage is TRBJ2-7, with TRBD1 matching 7 bases. V lost 5 bases to trimming and J lost 2 bases; unmatched junction nucleotides: 3. In germline, CDR1 is LNHNV, CDR2 YYDKDF (reference sequence). The CDR3 spans 13 residues. CDR3 nucleotides: TGTGCCACCAGCGGACAGGCCCCCTACGAGCAGTACTTC. It specifies CATSGQAPYEQYF.

The chain carries TRBV6-1 and TRBJ1-1, with TRBD1 matching over 7 bases. Germline loops: CDR1 MNHNS, CDR2 SASEGT. This CDR3 spans 15 amino acids. The V segment lost 5 bases and the J segment 0 bases; nucleotides outside the gene matches: 6. CDR3 amino acids: CASSSQGRLNTEAFF. The CDR3 coding sequence is TGTGCCAGCAGTTCACAGGGGAGGTTGAACACTGAAGCTTTCTTT.

In this sample, this clone turned up once. V usage is TRBV30 and J usage is TRBJ1-5; the match to TRBD1 covers 7 bases. The CDR3 contains 17 residues. Per germline, CDR1 GTSNPN and CDR2 SVGIG (reference sequence). V was pared by 3 bases and J by 7 bases, with 18 bases of the junction left unmatched. The CDR3 region has the DNA TGTGCCTGGAGCAGAGAGGGTCTTTGGACAGGTGAGCAGCCCCAGCATTTT. As protein: CAWSREGLWTGEQPQHF. Full variable domain (outside the CDR3, taken from reference TRBV30 and TRBJ1-5): SQTIHQWPATLVQPVGSPLSLECTVEGTSNPNLYWYRQAAGRGLQLLFYSVGIGQISSEVPQNLSASRPQDRQFILSSKKLLLSDSGFYLCAWSREGLWTGEQPQHFGDGTRLSIL.

The chain is built from TRBV7-6 and TRBJ2-7; 10 bases are a match to TRBD1. The CDR3 extends over 13 amino acids. V shed 3 bases, J shed 6 bases, and the junction held 2 bases outside the gene matches. CDR1 and CDR2 (germline): SGHVS, FNYEAQ. CDR3 residues: CASSLGTGAEQYF. For the CDR3, the DNA is TGTGCCAGCAGCTTGGGGACAGGGGCCGAGCAGTACTTC.

This chain joins TRBV5-4 and TRBJ2-5; 15 nucleotides agree with TRBD2. The CDR3 is 17 residues long. Per germline, CDR1 SGHNT and CDR2 YYREEE (reference sequence). Germline trimming cut 3 bases from V and 1 base from J; bases unmatched to any gene: 4. CDR3 sequence (DNA): TGTGCCAGCAGCTCTGGACTAGCGGGGGGGGGCCAAGAGACCCAGTACTTC. Translating gives CASSSGLAGGGQETQYF.

The chain is built from TRBV11-1 and TRBJ1-1, with D tentatively TRBD1 (6 bases). CDR3 length equals 14 residues. Germline assignment: CDR1 SGHAT and CDR2 FQDESV (reference sequence). Trimming cost V 9 bases and J 0 bases, with 14 bases left between them. The CDR3 region is CASALWTVNTEAFF. The CDR3 DNA follows: TGTGCCAGTGCGTTATGGACAGTGAACACTGAAGCTTTCTTT.

The chain employs TRBV19 and TRBJ2-3; TRBD2 aligns across 8 bases. This CDR3 contains 17 residues. From germline, CDR1 is LNHDA and CDR2 SQIVND (reference sequence). Trimming at V came to 3 bases and at J to 2 bases, leaving 10 bases not matched to a gene. CDR3 sequence: CASSIRAGEYTTDTQYF. The DNA of the CDR3 is TGTGCCAGTAGTATTAGAGCGGGGGAATATACCACAGATACGCAGTATTTT.

The chain couples TRBV28 to TRBJ1-1; 7 nucleotides agree with TRBD1. The CDR3 sequence is 13 residues long. The J segment lost 5 bases and the V segment lost 4 bases, leaving 4 bases of the junction unmatched. The germline gives CDR1 MDHEN, CDR2 SYDVKM. The CDR3 sequence is CASSYPGGTEAFF. CDR3 nucleotides: TGTGCCAGCAGTTACCCAGGGGGAACTGAAGCTTTCTTT.

The V call is TRBV30, the J call TRBJ2-3; 7 nucleotides align to TRBD2. The CDR3 runs to 16 residues. Per germline, CDR1 GTSNPN and CDR2 SVGIG (reference sequence). V lost 0 bases and J lost 2; bases outside the gene matches: 8. CDR3 residues: CAWSVLGLGLTDTQYF. The CDR3 DNA reads TGTGCCTGGAGTGTACTTGGACTAGGCCTCACAGATACGCAGTATTTT.

As for this clone: At one end the junction does not follow the germline gene, possibly because of a read error. The chain carries TRBV6-1 and TRBJ1-4; TRBD1 matches 9 bases. The CDR3 spans 16 residues. The germline CDR1 and CDR2 sequences are MNHNS and SASEGT. For the CDR3, the DNA is TGTGCCAGCCGTGACGGGACAGGGCTCCATAATGAAAAACTGTTTTTT. The encoded protein is CASRDGTGLHNEKLFF.

The chain couples TRBV6-5 to TRBJ1-1, with unresolved D. The CDR3 has 14 amino acids. From germline, CDR1 is MNHEY and CDR2 SVGAGI. V was shortened by 0 bases and J by 2 bases, with 7 bases between the two germline ends. CDR3 in DNA: TGTGCCAGCAGTTACTCGAATAGTAACACTGAAGCTTTCTTT. Protein: CASSYSNSNTEAFF.

The sample holds a few counts of this clone. V gene TRBV18 combines with J gene TRBJ2-1; weak D call: TRBD2 (7 bases). The V end was cut by 8 bases, the J end by 3 bases, with 17 bases between. CDR3 size: 15 residues. Germline assignment: CDR1 KGHSH and CDR2 LQKENI. The CDR3, as DNA: TGTGCCAGCCCGATCGTGGGGGGGCTCTACAATGAGCAGTTCTTC. It specifies CASPIVGGLYNEQFF.

This sequence joins TRBV20-1 and TRBJ1-2; D is unresolved. Trimming took off 4 bases at V and 9 bases at J, with 12 bases between the two ends. Germline CDR1 reads DFQATT; CDR2 reads SNEGSKA (reference sequence). The CDR3 extends over 11 amino acids. The CDR3 region is CSANRPGSYTF. The CDR3 region has the DNA TGCAGTGCTAACCGGCCGGGGAGCTACACCTTC.

The rearrangement joins TRBV5-4 to TRBJ1-4; no definite D call. V was trimmed by 0 bases and J by 7 bases, leaving 10 bases between them. This CDR3 region has 14 residues. Per the germline V gene, CDR1 is SGHNT and CDR2 is YYREEE (reference sequence). Here the CDR3 reads CASSLGTGAEKLFF. CDR3 sequence (DNA): TGTGCCAGCAGCTTGGGGACTGGAGCTGAAAAACTGTTTTTT. Looking up the rest from reference TRBV5-4 and TRBJ1-4 gives the full variable domain: ETGVTQSPTHLIKTRGQQVTLRCSSQSGHNTVSWYQQALGQGPQFIFQYYREEENGRGNFPPRFSGLQFPNYSSELNVNALELDDSALYLCASSLGTGAEKLFFGSGTQLSVL.

V is TRBV6-6 and J is TRBJ2-5; TRBD1 might be the D (6 bases). The germline V and J ends were trimmed by 6 bases and 4 bases, with 12 bases remaining between them. The CDR3 totals 13 residues. Germline V gives CDR1 MNHNY, CDR2 SVGAGI (reference sequence). CDR3 DNA sequence: TGTGCCAGCAGGCAATCAGGGGCAGAGACCCAGTACTTC. Translated: CASRQSGAETQYF.

The rearrangement joins TRBV2 to TRBJ2-7, with 7 bases aligning to TRBD2. After removal of 5 bases from V and 2 bases from J, the junction contained 9 bases not matched to a gene. Germline assignment: CDR1 SNHLY and CDR2 FYNNEI. This CDR3 is built from 15 residues. Written as DNA, the CDR3 is TGTGCCAGCAGTAAAGGGAGGGGAGGGCCCTACGAGCAGTACTTC. This translates into CASSKGRGGPYEQYF.